The present TCR beta chain was sequenced within a study of response to subunit inactivated influenza vaccine. The CDR3 is made up of 16 amino acids. V shed 2 bases and J shed 2 bases, with 12 bases lying between them. CDR1 is KGHSY, CDR2 FQNENV, per germline. TCRdb analysed the RT-PCR reads with MiXCR anew, one entry per CDR3 protein. The data hold about 190,000 distinct CDR3 sequences, with over 13% observed a single time. This clonotype was seen only a few times. What it recognizes is unknown. General study points: It was the authors' suggestion that each seasonal influenza vaccination recruits few new T cells.

J is TRBJ1-4 and V is TRBV16; maybe TRBD1 (6 bases). The sequenced sample was CD8+ T cells sorted from PBMCs, obtained more than 4 days after vaccination. This TCR came from a man aged 50 to 60 who received an inactivated influenza vaccine. In nucleotides, the CDR3 is TGTGCCAGCAGCCAAATGGGACAAGCTACTAATGAAAAACTGTTTTTT. Translated: CASSQMGQATNEKLFF.